This T cell receptor (beta chain) was recovered during a study of T cell responses to AZD1222 COVID-19 vaccine. Study overall: Pooling of second doses given at about 4 or about 12 weeks was done. Study-level results: At 160-218 and 743-854, vaccine-associated CD4 TCRs were dominant, and they spanned spike. Without day 14 samples, only post-peak T cell repertoires were studied.

This table comes from immunoSEQ multiplex PCR, and its TCRdb copy is limited to in-frame clones, with some not included. The sample holds some 100,000 clones, 87% seen once. CDR3 length equals 16 residues. Germline CDR1 reads MNHEY; CDR2 reads SMNVEV (reference sequence). Deletions cut 6 bases from V and 0 bases from J, with 15 bases between. Of note for this clone: The target antigen is unknown.

The chain couples TRBV27 to TRBJ1-3; D not resolved. This TCR was recovered from an adult in good health. The material sequenced was peripheral blood, taken on day 0 of AZD1222 vaccination. CDR3 bases: TGTGCCAGCAGCCCACGACATTGGAGCTCTGGAAACACCATATATTTT. Translated, it gives CASSPRHWSSGNTIYF.